This passage covers 30 T cell receptor beta chains from one sample sequenced in a study of cytomegalovirus exposure and HLA in healthy donors. PCR amplification relied on 60 Vbeta primers (plus 13 Jbeta primers). The repertoire was sequenced with immunoSEQ multiplex PCR; TCRdb's copy has only in-frame clones and lacks some. The table includes more than 130,000 clones, around 79% detected once. Sample: PBMCs. The source of these receptors is a male donor in good health and CMV-seronegative.

V is TRBV9 and J is TRBJ2-2; D gene uncertain. Per germline, CDR1 SGDLS and CDR2 YYNGEE. The CDR3 totals 12 residues. Trimming cost V 2 bases and J 6 bases, with 5 bases left between them. The CDR3: CASSVLSGELFF. CDR3 DNA: TGTGCCAGCAGCGTCCTTTCCGGGGAGCTGTTTTTT.

The chain combines TRBV29-1 with TRBJ2-7; TRBD1 might be the D (6 bases). V lost 4 bases and J 2 bases, leaving 15 bases between the germline ends. This CDR3 is built from 14 residues. Germline values: CDR1 SQVTM, CDR2 ANQGSEA. In DNA, the CDR3 is TGCAGCGTTGCTGGGGGCCCCAACCCCTACGAGCAGTACTTC. It yields the protein CSVAGGPNPYEQYF.

About this clone: Other DNA sequences in the same sample also yield this CDR3. The chain has TRBV6-6 and TRBJ1-2; 7 positions match TRBD1. The CDR3 loop spans 14 amino acids. Looked up from germline, CDR1 is MNHNY and CDR2 is SVGAGI (reference sequence). With 4 bases clipped from V and 4 bases from J, the junction kept 6 bases outside the gene matches. The CDR3, as DNA: TGTGCCAGCAGTTCTTCAACAGGGGCCTATGGCTACACCTTC. Encoded protein: CASSSSTGAYGYTF.

The chain has TRBV18 and TRBJ2-1; 9 bases match TRBD2. The CDR3 is made up of 18 amino acids. The V segment lost 2 bases and the J segment 0 bases; nucleotides outside the gene matches: 8. Germline lookup yields CDR1 KGHSH and CDR2 LQKENI. As DNA, the CDR3 is TGTGCCAGCTCACCAGAAGCGGGGGGCTTTAACTCCTACAATGAGCAGTTCTTC. Its protein product is CASSPEAGGFNSYNEQFF.

In nucleotides, the CDR3 is TGTGCCAGCAGCTTGCTACAGGGCTACGAGCAGTACTTC. Translation: CASSLLQGYEQYF. J is TRBJ2-7 and V is TRBV11-1; weak D call: TRBD1 (6 bases). The CDR3 length is 13 residues. Trimming removed 3 bases at V and 3 bases at J, with 9 bases between. Germline V gene sequence: CDR1 SGHAT, CDR2 FQDESV (reference sequence).

The chain joins TRBV19 to TRBJ2-7, with D possibly matching TRBD1 (5 bases). The germline CDR1 and CDR2 sequences are LNHDA and SQIVND (reference sequence). The CDR3 has 15 residues. V was clipped by 5 bases and J by 5 bases, with 19 bases between them. CDR3 sequence reads: CASSVYLREMDEQYF. CDR3 DNA: TGTGCCAGTAGTGTATACCTCAGGGAAATGGACGAGCAGTACTTC.

This clone was counted only a few times. The chain is built from TRBV5-1 and TRBJ2-3; the D gene is possibly TRBD2 (6 bases). Trimming cost V 0 bases and J 1 base, with 12 bases left between them. Germline V gives CDR1 SGHRS, CDR2 YFSETQ. This CDR3 spans 16 amino acids. CDR3 coding DNA: TGCGCCAGCAGCTTGGTTGGGGGGAGCGGCACAGATACGCAGTATTTT. This gives the protein CASSLVGGSGTDTQYF.

This clone showed up just a few times. The CDR3 region is CASARGGAGREQFF. CDR3 DNA: TGTGCCAGCGCCCGCGGGGGGGCCGGGCGTGAGCAGTTCTTC. The chain joins TRBV11-3 to TRBJ2-1, with 9 bases fitting TRBD2. V shed 8 bases and J 9 bases; nucleotides not matched to a gene: 11. The V gene's germline CDR1 is SGHNT and CDR2 YENEEA. The CDR3 has 14 amino acids. Drawing the rest from reference TRBV11-3 and TRBJ2-1, the complete variable domain is EAGVVQSPRYKIIEKKQPVAFWCNPISGHNTLYWYLQNLGQGPELLIRYENEEAVDDSQLPKDRFSAERLKGVDSTLKIQPAELGDSAVYLCASARGGAGREQFFGPGTRLTVL.

The CDR3 protein is CASSVDRENSPLHF. The CDR3 DNA reads as TGTGCCAGCAGTGTGGACAGGGAAAATTCACCCCTCCACTTT. The chain carries TRBV2 and TRBJ1-6; the match to TRBD1 covers 8 bases. J lost 7 bases, V lost 4 bases, and 3 bases had no gene match. The germline V gene encodes CDR1 SNHLY and CDR2 FYNNEI. This CDR3 has 14 amino acids.

The table lists this clone with a count of one. The chain carries TRBV30 and TRBJ2-5, with D tentatively TRBD2 (6 bases). Gene TRBJ2-7 matches the end of the DNA better, so the J call may be wrong. The CDR3 has 14 residues. Per germline, CDR1 GTSNPN and CDR2 SVGIG (reference sequence). The CDR3 region has the DNA TGTGCCTGGACAGGGAAGGGAGGTGGCTACGAGCAGTACTTC. This gives the protein CAWTGKGGGYEQYF.

The chain combines TRBV5-1 with TRBJ2-7, with unresolved D. CDR3 length: 14 amino acids. With 4 bases removed from V and 3 bases from J, the gap between germline ends came to 14 bases. The V gene's germline CDR1 is SGHRS and CDR2 YFSETQ. As DNA, the CDR3 is TGCGCCAGCAGCCGAGAGTCTAGTGTCTACGAGCAGTACTTC. It translates to CASSRESSVYEQYF.

The chain uses TRBV5-4 and TRBJ1-5; perhaps TRBD1 as D (5 bases). Germline-derived CDR1 and CDR2 are SGHNT and YYREEE (reference sequence). V gave up 2 bases and J gave up 3 bases, with 15 bases separating them. The CDR3 runs to 16 residues. The CDR3 sequence is CASSLTIGGINQPQHF. The CDR3 DNA is TGTGCCAGCAGCTTAACGATCGGGGGGATCAATCAGCCCCAGCATTTT.

This clone has only a few counts. V is TRBV4-2 and J is TRBJ2-1, with TRBD1 as a possible D gene (6 bases). Germline lookup yields CDR1 LGHNA and CDR2 YNFKEQ. The V end was cut by 4 bases, the J end by 4 bases, with 14 bases between. This CDR3 has 15 amino acids. The CDR3 here is CASSPTGTQYNEQFF. CDR3 in DNA: TGTGCCAGCAGCCCAACCGGGACACAGTACAATGAGCAGTTCTTC.

This chain connects TRBV12-5 to TRBJ1-1; D remains ambiguous. The germline V gene encodes CDR1 LGHNT and CDR2 FRNRAP. Between the trimmed V and J ends, which lost 1 base and 2 bases, there was a span of 5 bases. The CDR3 spans 13 residues. The CDR3 DNA reads as TGTGCTAGTGGTTTGGCATTCAACACTGAAGCTTTCTTT. Encoded protein: CASGLAFNTEAFF.

The chain joins TRBV4-2 to TRBJ1-1; TRBD1 might be the D (6 bases). V was trimmed by 2 bases and J by 1 base, leaving 17 bases between them. The germline CDR1 and CDR2 sequences are LGHNA and YNFKEQ. This CDR3 spans 17 amino acids. DNA for the CDR3: TGTGCCAGCAGCCAAAGGGTGGGGGGGCAGCAGAACACTGAAGCTTTCTTT. Its protein product is CASSQRVGGQQNTEAFF.

V gene TRBV5-1 combines with J gene TRBJ2-6; no definite D call. This CDR3 comprises 14 residues. Trimming took 0 bases from V and 4 from J, leaving 5 bases between them. Germline CDR1 is SGHRS and CDR2 is YFSETQ. The CDR3 region is CASSLARGANVLTF. CDR3 nucleotide sequence: TGCGCCAGCAGCTTGGCGAGGGGGGCCAACGTCCTGACTTTC.

CDR3 sequence: CASSRGNQPQHF. DNA of the CDR3: TGTGCCAGCAGTCGGGGCAATCAGCCCCAGCATTTT. The genes are TRBV6-1 and TRBJ1-5, with D unresolved. V lost 5 bases and J 2 bases, leaving 4 bases between the germline ends. The germline V gene has CDR1 MNHNS and CDR2 SASEGT. The CDR3 length is 12 residues.

This chain joins TRBV5-1 and TRBJ2-7; unclear D gene. Trimming took 0 bases from V and 2 from J, leaving 6 bases between them. CDR3 length: 13 residues. CDR1 and CDR2 (germline): SGHRS, YFSETQ. The CDR3 bases are TGCGCCAGCAGCTTGGCTGCGGCCTACGAGCAGTACTTC. Its protein product is CASSLAAAYEQYF. Based on the CDR3 plus reference TRBV5-1 and TRBJ2-7, the full variable domain is KAGVTQTPRYLIKTRGQQVTLSCSPISGHRSVSWYQQTPGQGLQFLFEYFSETQRNKGNFPGRFSGRQFSNSRSEMNVSTLELGDSALYLCASSLAAAYEQYFGPGTRLTVT.

The chain recombines TRBV10-1 with TRBJ1-5, with TRBD1 matching 11 bases. Per the germline V gene, CDR1 is WNHNN and CDR2 is SYGVQD (reference sequence). The CDR3 extends over 14 amino acids. DNA for the CDR3: TGCGCGGCCCGCCGGGACAGGGGGTCTCAGCCCCAGCATTTT. This encodes CAARRDRGSQPQHF.

The V and J genes are TRBV29-1 and TRBJ2-5, with D perhaps TRBD1 (6 bases). Per germline, CDR1 SQVTM and CDR2 ANQGSEA. The CDR3 sequence is 13 residues long. V gave up 6 bases and J gave up 1 base, with 12 bases separating them. The CDR3 bases are TGCAGCGTAAAAAGGGGGTTCCAAGAGACCCAGTACTTC. This codes for CSVKRGFQETQYF. Full variable domain (remainder filled in from reference TRBV29-1 and TRBJ2-5): SAVISQKPSRDICQRGTSLTIQCQVDSQVTMMFWYRQQPGQSLTLIATANQGSEATYESGFVIDKFPISRPNLTFSTLTVSNMSPEDSSIYLCSVKRGFQETQYFGPGTRLLVL.

The rearrangement links TRBV7-8 to TRBJ2-7, with TRBD2 as a possible D gene (5 bases). CDR1 and CDR2 from the germline V gene are SGHVS and FQNEAQ. This CDR3 contains 14 residues. V was clipped by 1 base and J by 3 bases, with 10 bases between them. Written as DNA, the CDR3 is TGTGCCAGCAGCTTAGGGACTCAAAACTACGAGCAGTACTTC. This gives the protein CASSLGTQNYEQYF.

The chain carries TRBV5-5 and TRBJ2-1, with a weak D call TRBD1 (6 bases). The CDR3 sequence is 14 residues long. Deletions cut 6 bases from V and 4 bases from J, with 14 bases between. The germline V gene encodes CDR1 SGHKS and CDR2 YYEKEE (reference sequence). The CDR3 here is CASTGTHLYNEQFF. Written as DNA, the CDR3 is TGTGCCAGCACCGGGACACACCTTTACAATGAGCAGTTCTTC.

The chain has TRBV5-1 and TRBJ2-3; TRBD2 matches at 9 bases. J gave up 5 bases and V 2 bases, and 12 bases lay outside the gene matches. The V gene's germline CDR1 is SGHRS and CDR2 YFSETQ. The CDR3 loop spans 17 amino acids. In DNA form, the CDR3 reads TGCGCCAGCAGCTTTATGAGCGGGAGGCCCCTTGGAGATACGCAGTATTTT. It encodes CASSFMSGRPLGDTQYF. Combining the CDR3 with reference TRBV5-1 and TRBJ2-3 gives the whole variable domain KAGVTQTPRYLIKTRGQQVTLSCSPISGHRSVSWYQQTPGQGLQFLFEYFSETQRNKGNFPGRFSGRQFSNSRSEMNVSTLELGDSALYLCASSFMSGRPLGDTQYFGPGTRLTVL.

There are a few counts of this clone. The chain joins TRBV29-1 to TRBJ1-2; weak D call: TRBD1 (5 bases). The CDR3 spans 13 residues. Germline V gene data show CDR1 as SQVTM and CDR2 as ANQGSEA. Trimming left V 5 bases short and J 4 bases short, with 14 bases between. The CDR3 sequence: CSVLWQGIYGYTF. CDR3 sequence (DNA): TGCAGCGTTCTTTGGCAGGGTATCTATGGCTACACCTTC.

The chain has TRBV7-9 and TRBJ2-7, with TRBD2 identical over 9 bases. The trim removed 5 bases at V and 5 bases at J, leaving 7 bases unmatched. This CDR3 region has 14 residues. The germline V gene has CDR1 SEHNR and CDR2 FQNEAQ (reference sequence). The CDR3 nucleotides are TGTGCCAGCAGCCCCCGGACTAGCGTGAACGAGCAGTACTTC. As protein: CASSPRTSVNEQYF.

The CDR3 DNA reads TGCGCCAGCAGTTACCCGGGACAGGGTGTTAGGACTGAAGCTTTCTTT. It codes for CASSYPGQGVRTEAFF. This chain joins TRBV23-1 and TRBJ1-1; 9 bases fit TRBD1. TRBV23-1 is an ORF; its function is uncertain. This CDR3 has 16 residues. The J segment lost 5 bases and the V segment lost 5 bases, leaving 12 bases of the junction unmatched.

This clone was observed a handful of times. V is TRBV29-1 and J is TRBJ2-1, with D maybe TRBD1 (5 bases). In germline, CDR1 is SQVTM, CDR2 ANQGSEA. The CDR3 is made up of 14 amino acids. Trimming stripped 7 bases from V and 5 bases from J, with 18 bases between. The CDR3 reads CSARTGGLDNEQFF. The CDR3 nucleotides are TGCAGCGCTCGTACAGGTGGGCTTGACAATGAGCAGTTCTTC.

This sequence joins TRBV6-6 and TRBJ1-1; D is unresolved. The CDR3 length is 15 residues. The germline V gene has CDR1 MNHNY and CDR2 SVGAGI (reference sequence). V was pared by 0 bases and J by 0 bases, with 8 bases between. The CDR3 protein is CASSYSILLNTEAFF. The DNA for the CDR3 is TGTGCCAGCAGTTACTCGATACTGTTGAACACTGAAGCTTTCTTT.

The chain employs TRBV27 and TRBJ1-1, with a possible D match to TRBD1 (6 bases). This CDR3 contains 13 residues. The V gene lost 6 bases and the J gene lost 1 base, with 9 bases spanning the gap. The germline CDR1 and CDR2 sequences are MNHEY and SMNVEV (reference sequence). The CDR3 here is CASRSGENTEAFF. CDR3 in DNA: TGTGCCAGCAGATCAGGGGAGAACACTGAAGCTTTCTTT.

The chain carries TRBV5-1 and TRBJ1-4; 8 bases map to TRBD1. CDR1 is SGHRS, CDR2 YFSETQ, per germline. CDR3 length equals 19 residues. V trimming: 0 bases; J trimming: 6 bases; junction bases outside the gene matches: 16. The CDR3 nucleotides read TGCGCCAGCAGCTTGGCAGGGGCAGGGGGCCCTTTTTACGATGAAAAACTGTTTTTT. This encodes CASSLAGAGGPFYDEKLFF.